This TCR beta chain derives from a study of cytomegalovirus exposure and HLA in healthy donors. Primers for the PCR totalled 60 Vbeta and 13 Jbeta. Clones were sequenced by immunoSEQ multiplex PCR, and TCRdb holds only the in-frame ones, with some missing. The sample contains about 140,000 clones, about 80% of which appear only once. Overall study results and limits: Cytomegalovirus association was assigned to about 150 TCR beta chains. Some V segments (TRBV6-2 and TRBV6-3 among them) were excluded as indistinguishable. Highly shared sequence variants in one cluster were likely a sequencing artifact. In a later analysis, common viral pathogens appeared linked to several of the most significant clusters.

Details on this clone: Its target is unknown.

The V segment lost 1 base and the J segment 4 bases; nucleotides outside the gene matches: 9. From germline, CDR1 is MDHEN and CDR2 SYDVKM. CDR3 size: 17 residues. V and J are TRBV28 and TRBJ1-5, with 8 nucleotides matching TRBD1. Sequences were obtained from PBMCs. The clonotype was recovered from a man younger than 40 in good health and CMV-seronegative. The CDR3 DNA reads TGTGCCAGCAGTTTATACCGAGGACAGGGCTCTAATCAGCCCCAGCATTTT. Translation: CASSLYRGQGSNQPQHF.